Sequencing of this T cell receptor beta chain was carried out in a study of control samples from healthy donors and cancer patients. Here immunoSEQ multiplex PCR was the method, and the copy in TCRdb shows in-frame clones only, minus some. The sample includes 150,000 or so clones, 92% seen only once; the top ten take approximately 2%. Trimming took off 5 bases at V and 13 bases at J, with 17 bases between the two ends. The CDR3 extends over 12 amino acids. Germline-derived CDR1 and CDR2 are SEHNR and FQNEAQ (reference sequence). The sample consisted of blood. This chain joins TRBV7-9 and TRBJ1-2; D remains ambiguous. This sequence originates from a woman in her forties or fifties in good health. In nucleotides, the CDR3 is TGTGCCAGCAGCCCGGACGCGGGAGAGGGCACCTTC. It translates to CASSPDAGEGTF.